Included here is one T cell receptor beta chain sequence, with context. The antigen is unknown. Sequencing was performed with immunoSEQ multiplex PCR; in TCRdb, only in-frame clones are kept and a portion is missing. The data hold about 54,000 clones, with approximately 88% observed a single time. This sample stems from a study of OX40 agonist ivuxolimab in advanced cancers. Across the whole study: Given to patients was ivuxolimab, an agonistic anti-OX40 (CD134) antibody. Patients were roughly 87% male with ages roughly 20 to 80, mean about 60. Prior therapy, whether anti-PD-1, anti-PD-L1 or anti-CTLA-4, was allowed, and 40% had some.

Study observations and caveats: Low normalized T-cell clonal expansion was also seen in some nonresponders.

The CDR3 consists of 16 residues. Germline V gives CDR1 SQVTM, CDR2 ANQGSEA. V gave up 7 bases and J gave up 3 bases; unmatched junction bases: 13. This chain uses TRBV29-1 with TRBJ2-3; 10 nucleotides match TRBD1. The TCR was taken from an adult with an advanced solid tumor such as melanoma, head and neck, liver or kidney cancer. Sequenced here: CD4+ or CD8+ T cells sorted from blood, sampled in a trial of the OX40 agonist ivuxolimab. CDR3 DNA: TGCAGCGCTATCCCCCGACAGGGGGCGCGTACAGATACGCAGTATTTT. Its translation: CSAIPRQGARTDTQYF.